This T cell receptor (beta chain) comes out of a study of identical twins (dated by TCRdb to 2016 to 2017). Study-wide context: The study deep-sequenced TCR alpha and beta repertoires from monozygotic twins, unrelated adults of various ages and cord blood to test whether fetal clonotypes persist. To rule out contamination, the twin experiments were replicated at different times with different library preparation protocols.

The sample holds a few counts of this clonotype. Its antigen target is currently unknown. Per-nucleotide qualities are absent, and no much larger clonotype sits a single base away. What the work shows at the level of the full study, not this receptor alone: Abundant cord blood beta clonotypes carried fewer insertions; young adult naive repertoires showed a weaker similar trend, while memory repertoires showed none. Zero-insertion analyses could be partly confounded by invariant T cells such as MAIT and iNKT, though diverse VJ usage argued against such confounding for most clonotypes. A weaker excess of twin sharing was found in beta out-of-frame sequences because the signal-to-noise ratio was lowered by fewer shared sequences. Out-of-frame TCR alpha sequences shared between twins showed an excess of low generation-probability sequences compared with coincidental sharing between unrelated individuals. Recombination models systematically underestimated out-of-frame TCR alpha sharing in monozygotic twins but agreed with sharing between unrelated individuals. Conclusions relied on cross-sectional statistical analysis, since the same donors could not be followed over many years.

Receptor amplification or capture employed 5' RACE. Sequencer: Illumina HiSeq 2000. Template switching added a universal primer binding site, and the final cDNA carried a unique molecular identifier that allowed TCR cDNA molecules to be counted accurately. Specific primers in the conserved constant-segment region were used to synthesize first-strand cDNA for TCR alpha and beta chains. To control for contamination, each cDNA library was double barcoded with a SMART-Mk sample barcode plus Illumina barcodes. TruSeq adapter sequences, together with Illumina sample barcodes, were added in two successive PCR steps. The TCR alpha and beta cDNA libraries were sequenced on the Illumina HiSeq platform using custom primers. In the authors' own workflow: MiGEC was used to process raw reads and extract unique molecular identifiers, and MiXCR was used to find CDR3 positions. For each individual, recombination models were inferred using an EM algorithm with the repgenHMM and IGoR tools. Shared clonotypes were analyzed with the tcR package in R, and sharing was normalized by the product of cloneset sizes. Out-of-frame nonproductive sequences were analyzed to study raw recombination free of thymic and clonal selection effects. Using fastp at Q25 and MiXCR, TCRdb reprocessed the public reads and kept productive beta chains. Rows are combined by CDR3 protein, so each entry shows the most common genes and DNA. The authors' filters were not applied to this entry. For this sample the table gives over 500,000 distinct CDR3 sequences, of which 20% to 25% were detected only once. The ten largest account for 0.91% of the sample.

Every donor was a healthy Caucasian. The twin cohort comprised three pairs of female monozygotic twins, all aged roughly 18 to 30 years. Positive isolation kits from Invitrogen were used to isolate the CD4+ and CD8+ T cell populations. Relative to germline, V is 2 bases shorter and J is 5 bases shorter, with 17 bases between their ends. Taken from the germline V gene, the CDR1 and CDR2 loops are SGHVS and FNYEAQ. Taken from cysteine to phenylalanine, the CDR3 has 16 residues. Only the CDR3 region is kept as DNA, spanning 48 bases read in frame from base 1. This sample was shared with a second study, whose subject was T cells expressing NK-cell markers. Per that second paper: Under ten donors provided sorted CD3+CD56+NKG2C+, CD3+CD56+NKG2C- and CD3+CD56-NKG2C+ T-cell subsets, whose TCR beta-chain repertoires were profiled. Of the eight sequenced donors, seven were found to be HCMV-seropositive and one was found to be HCMV-seronegative. In several experiments an anti-gammadeltaTCR antibody was added to restrict sorting to alphabetaTCR-expressing T cells. In 5 to 7 donors, the dominant CD3+CD56+NKG2C+ clonotypes were found to rank among the top 10 CD8+ clonotypes and to make up roughly 1.0-7.5% of CD8+ T cells. Those dominant clonotypes were again the most abundant among CD3+CD56-NKG2C+ cells in several donors, at about 25-60.1%. It remained unclear whether the expanded NKG2C-expressing T cell clones were specific for HCMV antigens. Randomly selected healthy volunteers, three men and five women, were used as the eight sequenced donors. HCMV serostatus was determined by detecting HCMV-specific IgG in serum with a commercial ELISA kit. MIGEC handled demultiplexing of the reads and grouping by UMI, while MiTCR was used to assemble and quantify clonotypes. To remove erroneous sequences, TCR cDNA sequences were retained only when supported by two or more reads. Downstream repertoire analysis used the tcR package, and clonotypes were matched across fractions by CDR3 nucleotide sequence plus V segment. VDJmatch was used to annotate antigen specificity against VDJdb, with one amino acid substitution allowed in CDR3.

The receptor comes from a woman between 18 and 29 years old in good health. This receptor chain uses TRBV7-6 and TRBJ2-3; the D gene cannot be resolved reliably. Sequencing was carried out using CD4+ T cells sorted from blood. The bases read TGTGCCAGCAGCTTATTGAAACAGATAGCTCGAGATACGCAGTATTTT. This is translated as CASSLLKQIARDTQYF. With the rest looked up from the reference TRBV7-6 and TRBJ2-3 genes rather than sequenced, the full variable domain is GAGVSQSPRYKVTKRGQDVALRCDPISGHVSLYWYRQALGQGPEFLTYFNYEAQQDKSGLPNDRFSAERPEGSISTLTIQRTEQRDSAMYRCASSLLKQIARDTQYFGPGTRLTVL.